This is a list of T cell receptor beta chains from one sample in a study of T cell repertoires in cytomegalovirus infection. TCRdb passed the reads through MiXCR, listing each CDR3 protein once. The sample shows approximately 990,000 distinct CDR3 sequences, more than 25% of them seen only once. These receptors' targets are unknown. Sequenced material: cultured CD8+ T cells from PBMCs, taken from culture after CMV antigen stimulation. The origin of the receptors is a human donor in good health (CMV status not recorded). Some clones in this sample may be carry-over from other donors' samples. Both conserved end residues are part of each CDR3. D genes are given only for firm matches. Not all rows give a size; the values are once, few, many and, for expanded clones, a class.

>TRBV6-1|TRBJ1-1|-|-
CASSDGGQVTEAFF
TGTGCCAGCAGTGACGGGGGGCAGGTCACTGAAGCTTTCTTT
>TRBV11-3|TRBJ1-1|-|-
CASSLLWYTEAFF
TGTGCCAGCAGCTTATTGTGGTACACTGAAGCTTTCTTT
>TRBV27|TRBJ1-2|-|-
CASSLFVGVAEGYTF
TGTGCCAGCAGTCTATTCGTTGGGGTGGCCGAGGGCTACACCTTC
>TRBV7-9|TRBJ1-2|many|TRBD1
CASSPTTGQGGYTF
TGTGCCAGCAGCCCAACGACAGGGCAGGGTGGCTACACCTTC
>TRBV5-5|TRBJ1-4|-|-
CASDQGNEKLFF
TGTGCCAGCGATCAGGGTAATGAAAAACTGTTTTTT
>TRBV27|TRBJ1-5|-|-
CASSSEGRGNQPQHF
TGTGCCAGCAGTTCCGAAGGAAGAGGCAATCAGCCCCAGCATTTT
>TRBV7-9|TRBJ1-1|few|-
CASAPPGRSTEAFF
TGTGCCAGCGCCCCTCCCGGGAGGAGCACTGAAGCTTTCTTT
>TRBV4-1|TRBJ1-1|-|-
CASSQDQAFGTEAFF
TGCGCCAGCAGCCAAGATCAGGCTTTTGGCACTGAAGCTTTCTTT
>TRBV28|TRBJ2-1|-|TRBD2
CASSFGIREGGEQFF
TGTGCCAGCAGTTTCGGTATAAGGGAGGGCGGTGAGCAGTTCTTC
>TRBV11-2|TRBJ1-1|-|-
CASSQEPGGMNTEAFF
TGTGCCAGCAGCCAAGAACCGGGGGGAATGAACACTGAAGCTTTCTTT
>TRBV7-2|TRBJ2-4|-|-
CASSKPQVLAKNIQYF
TGTGCCAGCAGCAAGCCCCAAGTACTAGCCAAAAACATTCAGTACTTC
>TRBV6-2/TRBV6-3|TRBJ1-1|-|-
CASLGDANTEAFF
TGTGCCAGTTTGGGGGACGCGAACACTGAAGCTTTCTTT
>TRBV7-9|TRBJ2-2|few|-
CATRIQNGGELFF
TGTGCCACCAGAATTCAGAATGGCGGGGAGCTGTTTTTT
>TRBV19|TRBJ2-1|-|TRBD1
CASSVAGTVYNEQFF
TGTGCCAGTAGTGTTGCCGGGACAGTCTACAATGAGCAGTTCTTC
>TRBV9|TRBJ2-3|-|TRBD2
CASSVDLYFSGGTDTQYF
TGTGCCAGCAGCGTAGATCTCTACTTTAGCGGGGGCACAGATACGCAGTATTTT
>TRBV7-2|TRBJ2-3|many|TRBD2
CASSLDSGGAFNTQYF
TGTGCCAGCAGCTTAGATAGCGGGGGGGCGTTTAATACGCAGTATTTT
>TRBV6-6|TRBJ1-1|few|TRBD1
CASSYGTGGPDTEAFF
TGTGCCAGCAGTTATGGGACAGGGGGCCCGGACACTGAAGCTTTCTTT
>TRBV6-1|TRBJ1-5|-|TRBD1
CASRDRVEPQHF
TGTGCCAGCAGGGACAGGGTTGAGCCCCAGCATTTT
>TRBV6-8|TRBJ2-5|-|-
CASSYVGFETQYF
TGTGCCAGCAGTTACGTTGGCTTTGAGACCCAGTACTTC
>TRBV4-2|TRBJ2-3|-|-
CASSQASPTASTDTQYF
TGTGCCAGCAGCCAAGCGTCGCCTACCGCTAGCACAGATACGCAGTATTTT
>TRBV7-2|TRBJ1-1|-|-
CASSLFSLVAGMNTEAFF
TGTGCCAGCAGCTTATTCTCGCTCGTTGCAGGCATGAACACTGAAGCTTTCTTT
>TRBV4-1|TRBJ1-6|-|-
CASSHPSEGGPRGITPLHF
TGCGCCAGCAGCCACCCCTCTGAAGGGGGGCCCAGGGGTATTACACCCCTCCACTTT
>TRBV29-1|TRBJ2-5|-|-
CSVLTGAAGETQYF
TGCAGCGTCTTGACAGGCGCGGCGGGGGAGACCCAGTACTTC
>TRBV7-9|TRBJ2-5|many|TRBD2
CASSLRGGYQETQYF
TGTGCCAGCAGCTTGCGCGGGGGGTACCAAGAGACCCAGTACTTC
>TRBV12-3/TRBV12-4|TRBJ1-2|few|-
CASSYDTGLYYGYTF
TGTGCCAGCAGTTACGACACAGGGCTCTACTATGGCTACACCTTC
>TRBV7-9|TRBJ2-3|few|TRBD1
CAGRTGLGDTQYF
TGTGCCGGCAGGACAGGTCTAGGGGATACGCAGTATTTT
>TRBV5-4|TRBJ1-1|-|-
CASSVGLMNTEAFF
TGTGCCAGCAGCGTGGGACTGATGAACACTGAAGCTTTCTTT
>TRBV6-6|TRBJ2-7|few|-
CASTWVPENPYEQYF
TGTGCCAGCACCTGGGTCCCCGAGAACCCCTACGAGCAGTACTTC
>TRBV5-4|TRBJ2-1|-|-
CASSLGKDPYNEQFF
TGTGCCAGCAGCTTGGGCAAGGATCCGTACAATGAGCAGTTCTTC
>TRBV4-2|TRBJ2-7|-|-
CASSQELWGGPDYEQYF
TGTGCCAGCAGCCAAGAATTATGGGGGGGCCCCGACTACGAGCAGTACTTC
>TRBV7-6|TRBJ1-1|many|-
CASSPIGTEAFF
TGTGCCAGCAGCCCCATAGGGACTGAAGCTTTCTTT
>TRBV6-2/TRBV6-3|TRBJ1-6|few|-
CASSYHGQGGPRVSPLHF
TGTGCCAGCAGTTACCACGGACAAGGAGGCCCCCGCGTTTCACCCCTCCACTTT
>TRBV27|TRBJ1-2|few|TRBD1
CASSLSGTGIHYGYTF
TGTGCCAGCAGTTTATCTGGGACAGGGATTCATTATGGCTACACCTTC
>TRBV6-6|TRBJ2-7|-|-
CASSYRVGPNYEQYF
TGTGCCAGCAGTTACAGGGTCGGACCAAACTACGAGCAGTACTTC
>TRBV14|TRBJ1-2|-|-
CASSQDHGYTF
TGTGCCAGCAGCCAAGACCATGGCTACACCTTC
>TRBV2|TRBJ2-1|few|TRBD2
CASRLPSGGYNEQFF
TGTGCCAGCAGGCTCCCTAGCGGGGGCTACAATGAGCAGTTCTTC
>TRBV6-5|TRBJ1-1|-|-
CASSYGWGAHQYTEAFF
TGTGCCAGCAGTTACGGATGGGGCGCTCATCAGTACACTGAAGCTTTCTTT
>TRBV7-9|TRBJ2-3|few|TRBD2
CASSFKAWVPGLVGSDTQYF
TGTGCCAGCAGCTTCAAAGCTTGGGTACCGGGACTAGTAGGTTCTGATACGCAGTATTTT
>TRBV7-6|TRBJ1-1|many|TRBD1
CASSLGSTGGGRGTEAFF
TGTGCCAGCAGCTTAGGTAGTACAGGGGGCGGACGGGGCACTGAAGCTTTCTTT
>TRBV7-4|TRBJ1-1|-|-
CASSSSTVGDAEAFF
TGTGCCAGCAGCTCTTCTACCGTGGGGGACGCTGAAGCTTTCTTT
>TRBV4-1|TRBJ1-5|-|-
CASSRRVDSNQPQHF
TGCGCCAGCAGCCGAAGGGTCGATAGCAATCAGCCCCAGCATTTT
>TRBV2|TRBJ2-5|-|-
CASIARRQETQYF
TGTGCCAGCATCGCCCGCAGGCAAGAGACCCAGTACTTC
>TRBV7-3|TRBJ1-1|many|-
CASSPGEGTEAFF
TGTGCCAGCAGCCCCGGCGAGGGTACTGAAGCTTTCTTT
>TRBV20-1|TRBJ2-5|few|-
CSASYGEQETQYF
TGCAGTGCTAGTTATGGGGAACAAGAGACCCAGTACTTC
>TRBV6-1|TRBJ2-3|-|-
CASSEAHNTDTQYF
TGTGCCAGCAGTGAAGCCCACAACACAGATACGCAGTATTTT
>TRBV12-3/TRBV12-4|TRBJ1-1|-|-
CASSLAGYNTEAFF
TGTGCCAGCAGTTTAGCAGGGTACAACACTGAAGCTTTCTTT
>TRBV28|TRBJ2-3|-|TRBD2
CASSLSLAGGVRWDTQYF
TGTGCCAGCAGTTTATCGTTGGCGGGGGGTGTTAGATGGGATACGCAGTATTTT
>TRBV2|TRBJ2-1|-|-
CASSEKSYNEQFF
TGTGCCAGCAGTGAAAAGTCCTACAATGAGCAGTTCTTC
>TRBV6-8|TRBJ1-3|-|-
CASQGGSGNTIYF
TGTGCCAGCCAAGGGGGCTCTGGAAACACCATATATTTT
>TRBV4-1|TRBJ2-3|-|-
CASSLYPSGGAIADTQYF
TGCGCCAGCAGCCTTTACCCTTCGGGGGGCGCAATAGCGGATACGCAGTATTTT
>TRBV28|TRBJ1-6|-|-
CASSFRDTYNSPLHF
TGTGCCAGCAGTTTTAGAGACACCTATAATTCACCCCTCCACTTT
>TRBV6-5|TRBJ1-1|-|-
CATHPGGTEAFF
TGTGCCACCCATCCCGGGGGCACTGAAGCTTTCTTT
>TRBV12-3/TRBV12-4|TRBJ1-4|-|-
CASSFPRNVGRGEKLFF
TGTGCCAGCAGCTTCCCCCGCAATGTGGGGCGGGGGGAAAAACTGTTTTTT
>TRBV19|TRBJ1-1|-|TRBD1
CASSTNRGLNTEAFF
TGTGCCAGTAGTACAAACAGGGGGTTGAACACTGAAGCTTTCTTT
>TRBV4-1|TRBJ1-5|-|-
CASSHGRGNQPQHF
TGCGCCAGCAGCCACGGACGGGGCAATCAGCCCCAGCATTTT
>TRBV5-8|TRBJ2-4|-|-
CASSGRGNIQYF
TGTGCCAGCAGTGGCAGAGGGAACATTCAGTACTTC
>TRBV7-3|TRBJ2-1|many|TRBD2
CASSPGGPDEQFF
TGTGCCAGCAGCCCGGGGGGGCCCGATGAGCAGTTCTTC
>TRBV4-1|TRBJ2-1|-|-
CASSQEFNEQFF
TGCGCCAGCAGCCAAGAGTTCAATGAGCAGTTCTTC
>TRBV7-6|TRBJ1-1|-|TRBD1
CASRSGQGGTEAFF
TGTGCCAGCAGGTCGGGACAGGGGGGCACTGAAGCTTTCTTT